These 17 T cell receptor beta chains came from one sample sequenced in a study of identical twins. TCRdb called the 5' RACE reads again in MiXCR, with one record for every CDR3 protein. The sample shows 750,000 to 950,000 distinct CDR3 sequences, approximately 13% of them seen only once. This same sample was also part of a study on yellow fever vaccine responses in identical twins.

Sequences were obtained from PBMCs. Receptors were obtained from a woman aged 18 to 35 in good health.

This clonotype was detected a few times. The genes are TRBV7-9 and TRBJ1-1, with TRBD1 identical over 7 bases. Germline CDR1 is SEHNR and CDR2 is FQNEAQ (reference sequence). Unmatched junction bases numbered 5, after V lost 6 bases and J lost 4 bases. The length of the CDR3 is 13 residues. This CDR3 is CASSFKGATEAFF. The CDR3 DNA reads TGTGCCAGCAGTTTTAAGGGGGCCACTGAAGCTTTCTTT.

This clonotype was counted a few times. CDR3 loop: CSASNPDPRYEQYF. Here the CDR3 DNA reads TGCAGTGCTAGTAATCCGGACCCAAGATACGAGCAGTACTTC. The V gene is TRBV20-1, the J gene TRBJ2-7; no firm D call. V lost 3 bases to trimming and J lost 4 bases, with 16 bases between them. In germline, CDR1 is DFQATT, CDR2 SNEGSKA (reference sequence). This CDR3 comprises 14 residues.

This clonotype occurred a few times. V usage is TRBV4-1 and J usage is TRBJ2-7; D remains ambiguous. The V gene lost 1 base and the J gene lost 6 bases, with 16 bases spanning the gap. Germline V CDR1 and CDR2: MGHRA, YSYEKL. This CDR3 is 15 amino acids long. CDR3 bases: TGCGCCAGCAGCCAAGCGTTCGGGCAGGCGGCCGAGCAGTACTTC. It codes for CASSQAFGQAAEQYF.

The chain joins TRBV20-1 to TRBJ2-1; D call uncertain. The CDR3 length is 16 residues. Trimming pared 0 bases from V and 0 bases from J, leaving 12 bases between. CDR1 DFQATT and CDR2 SNEGSKA come from the germline V gene (reference sequence). The CDR3 region is CSARDFGLPSYNEQFF. The DNA of the CDR3 is TGCAGTGCTAGAGATTTTGGGCTCCCCTCCTACAATGAGCAGTTCTTC.

The sample holds a few counts of this clonotype. The chain links TRBV7-8 to TRBJ2-7; the match to TRBD1 covers 9 bases. The CDR3 runs to 15 residues. The junction had 6 bases not matched to a gene; V was cut back by 1 base and J by 5 bases. Germline loops: CDR1 SGHVS, CDR2 FQNEAQ. For the CDR3, the DNA is TGTGCCAGCAGCTTAGAACGGACAGGGGTCGACGAGCAGTACGTC. This encodes CASSLERTGVDEQYV.

The gene calls are TRBV28 and TRBJ2-7; D possibly corresponds to TRBD1 (5 bases). V was clipped by 4 bases and J by 0 bases, with 13 bases between them. Germline CDR1 MDHEN, CDR2 SYDVKM. CDR3 length: 15 amino acids. In DNA form, the CDR3 reads TGTGCCAGCAGTTCCCAGGGATCGCCCTCCTACGAGCAGTACTTC. Translated, it gives CASSSQGSPSYEQYF.

The rearrangement joins TRBV11-3 to TRBJ1-5; D gene ambiguous. V was shortened by 0 bases and J by 5 bases, with 14 bases between the two germline ends. Germline assignment: CDR1 SGHNT and CDR2 YENEEA. The CDR3 has 16 residues. The CDR3 here is CASSLEANRPHQPQHF. The CDR3, as DNA: TGTGCCAGCAGCTTAGAAGCGAACAGACCTCATCAGCCCCAGCATTTT.

This clonotype was seen at least ten times. V and J are TRBV28 and TRBJ2-2; D assignment may be TRBD1 or TRBD2 (5 bases each). The CDR3 loop spans 13 amino acids. Germline CDR1 reads MDHEN; CDR2 reads SYDVKM. V lost 4 bases to trimming and J lost 5 bases, with 8 bases between them. The CDR3 DNA sequence: TGTGCCAGCAGTTGGGACGTAACCGGGGAGCTGTTTTTT. Translating it yields CASSWDVTGELFF.

This clonotype was seen ten or more times. This chain links TRBV20-1 with TRBJ2-7; perhaps D is TRBD1 or TRBD2 (5 bases each). The germline gives CDR1 DFQATT, CDR2 SNEGSKA (reference sequence). The CDR3 loop spans 14 amino acids. With 6 bases removed from V and 2 bases from J, the gap between germline ends came to 17 bases. CDR3: CSAETGTRPYEQYF. The CDR3 DNA is TGCAGTGCCGAGACCGGGACCCGTCCCTACGAGCAGTACTTC.

This clonotype was counted between two and nine times. This sequence joins TRBV5-6 and TRBJ1-1; the D gene is possibly TRBD1 (5 bases). Germline assignment: CDR1 SGHDT and CDR2 YYEEEE. Between the trimmed V and J ends, which lost 5 bases and 0 bases, there was a span of 14 bases. The CDR3 extends over 15 amino acids. The CDR3 region is CASRMGGLVNTEAFF. For the CDR3, the DNA is TGTGCCAGCAGAATGGGGGGACTTGTGAACACTGAAGCTTTCTTT.

This clonotype was seen a handful of times. The chain is built from TRBV5-1 and TRBJ1-2; D is perhaps TRBD1 (5 bases). Deletions cut 4 bases from V and 0 bases from J, with 16 bases between. Germline V CDR1 and CDR2: SGHRS, YFSETQ. The length of the CDR3 is 16 residues. This chain's CDR3 is CASSRWAGISNYGYTF. For the CDR3, the DNA is TGCGCCAGCAGCCGCTGGGCAGGGATCTCTAACTATGGCTACACCTTC.

Turning to this clonotype: One junction end disagrees with the germline gene, perhaps due to a read error. The chain joins TRBV6-2 or TRBV6-3 to TRBJ2-7; no definite D call. Per the germline V gene, CDR1 is MNHEY and CDR2 is SVGEGT. CDR3 length: 13 amino acids. CDR3 sequence (DNA): TGTGCCAGCAGTTACTCGACGTCAGATGGGCGTCACTTC. Protein sequence: CASSYSTSDGRHF.

The sample holds many counts of this clonotype. The genes are TRBV7-6 and TRBJ2-3, with D maybe TRBD2 (6 bases). The length of the CDR3 is 14 residues. V dropped 8 bases and J dropped 2 bases, with 14 bases sitting between them. From germline, CDR1 is SGHVS and CDR2 FNYEAQ. The CDR3 nucleotides are TGTGCCAGCGGGGGACTCGCGAACACAGATACGCAGTATTTT. Translated: CASGGLANTDTQYF. The whole variable domain, remainder taken from reference TRBV7-6 and TRBJ2-3, is GAGVSQSPRYKVTKRGQDVALRCDPISGHVSLYWYRQALGQGPEFLTYFNYEAQQDKSGLPNDRFSAERPEGSISTLTIQRTEQRDSAMYRCASGGLANTDTQYFGPGTRLTVL.

This clonotype showed up just a few times. The chain uses TRBV20-1 and TRBJ2-3, with 12 bases fitting TRBD2. V lost 0 bases, J lost 6 bases, and 7 bases stayed unmatched. Germline CDR1 is DFQATT and CDR2 is SNEGSKA (reference sequence). The CDR3 covers 16 residues. In DNA form, the CDR3 reads TGCAGTGCTAGAGATCTAGCGGGAGGGCCTAGTGATACGCAGTATTTT. The encoded protein is CSARDLAGGPSDTQYF.

This clonotype was seen at least ten times. This chain connects TRBV12-3 or TRBV12-4 to TRBJ2-5, with 12 positions matching TRBD2. This CDR3 has 15 residues. The ends lost 3 bases at V and 5 bases at J; junction bases unmatched: 4. The CDR3 DNA follows: TGTGCCAGCAGTTTCGGCCTAGCGGGAGGGGAGACCCAGTACTTC. It specifies CASSFGLAGGETQYF.

The chain links TRBV20-1 to TRBJ2-7; D uncertain. Germline loops: CDR1 DFQATT, CDR2 SNEGSKA (reference sequence). V was cut by 0 bases and J by 2 bases, with 14 bases left in between. The CDR3 sequence is 15 residues long. The CDR3 DNA follows: TGCAGTGCTAGAGATGGAACCCGACCTACCTACGAGCAGTACGTC. Translating it yields CSARDGTRPTYEQYV.

This clonotype occurred a few times. The rearrangement joins TRBV7-2 to TRBJ2-3; no clear D gene. The CDR3 has 16 amino acids. V lost 1 base and J 3 bases, leaving 14 bases between the germline ends. Germline CDR1 reads SGHTA; CDR2 reads FQGNSA. The CDR3 loop reads CASSLGRLPRTDTQYF. CDR3 DNA: TGTGCCAGCAGCTTAGGGCGGCTACCCCGGACAGATACGCAGTATTTT.